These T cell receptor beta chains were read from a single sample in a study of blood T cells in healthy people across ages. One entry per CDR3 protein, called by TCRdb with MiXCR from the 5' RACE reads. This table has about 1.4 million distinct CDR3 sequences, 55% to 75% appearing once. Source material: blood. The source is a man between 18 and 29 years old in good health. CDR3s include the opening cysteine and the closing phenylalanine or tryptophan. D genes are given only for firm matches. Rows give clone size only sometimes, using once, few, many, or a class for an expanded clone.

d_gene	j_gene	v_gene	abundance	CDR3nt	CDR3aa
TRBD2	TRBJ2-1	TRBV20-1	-	TGCAGTGCTAGAGATCCTAGCGGGGTATACAATGAGCAGTTCTTC	CSARDPSGVYNEQFF
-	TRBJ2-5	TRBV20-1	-	TGCAGTGCCCGCAGAGTTAGTGGGGGAAGTCTAGAGACCCAGTACTTC	CSARRVSGGSLETQYF
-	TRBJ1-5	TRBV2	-	TGTGCCAGCAGTGAACTAGGGATAGATAGCAATCAGCCCCAGCATTTT	CASSELGIDSNQPQHF
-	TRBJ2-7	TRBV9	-	TGTGCCAGCAGCGTGACCCTCGGCTCGGACTACGAGCAGTACTTC	CASSVTLGSDYEQYF
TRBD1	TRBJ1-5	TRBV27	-	TGTGCCAGCAGTTTATCAGGGGGCGCGAGCAATCAGCCCCAGCATTTT	CASSLSGGASNQPQHF
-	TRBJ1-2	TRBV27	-	TGTGCCAGCACCCCTGGTGCAGGGTTGGATGGCTACACCTTC	CASTPGAGLDGYTF
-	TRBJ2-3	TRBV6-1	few	TGTGCCAGCAGTCGCCTTTCAGATACGCAGTATTTT	CASSRLSDTQYF
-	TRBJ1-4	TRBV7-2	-	TGTGCCAGCAGCTTAGGGGGGGGTATTGGGGAAAAACTGTTTTTT	CASSLGGGIGEKLFF
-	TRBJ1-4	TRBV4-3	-	TGCGCCAGCAGCCAAGATGTAACAGTTGAAAAACTGTTTTTT	CASSQDVTVEKLFF
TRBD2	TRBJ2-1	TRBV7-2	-	TGTGCCAGCAGCCCCCGGCTTCGAGCGGGAGGTTGGAATGAGCAGTTCTTC	CASSPRLRAGGWNEQFF
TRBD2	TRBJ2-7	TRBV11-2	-	TGTGCCAGCAGCGGACTAGCGACCCGCTCCTACGAGCAGTACTTC	CASSGLATRSYEQYF
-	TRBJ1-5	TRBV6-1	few	TGTGCCAGCAGTGAAGTTACAGGGTATCAGCCCCAGCATTTT	CASSEVTGYQPQHF
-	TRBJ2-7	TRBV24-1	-	TGTGCCCCCCCGGAGATGAATGAGGAGCAGTACTTC	CAPPEMNEEQYF
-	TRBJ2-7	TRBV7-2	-	TGTGCCAGCAGCTTAAATGAGGACTACGAGCAGTACTTC	CASSLNEDYEQYF
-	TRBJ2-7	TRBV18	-	TGTGCCAGCTCACAACAACGGGACTCCAACTACGAGCAGTACTTC	CASSQQRDSNYEQYF
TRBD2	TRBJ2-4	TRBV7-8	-	TGTGCCAGCAGCTCAAGGGGACTAGCGGAAGAGCAGTACTTC	CASSSRGLAEEQYF
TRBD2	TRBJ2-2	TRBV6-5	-	TGTGCCACCCACCGGGGGGGTGGAACCGGGGAGCTGTTTTTT	CATHRGGGTGELFF
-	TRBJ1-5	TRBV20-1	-	TGCAGTGCTAGTACGACAGTCTCTCTCCCCCAGCATTTT	CSASTTVSLPQHF
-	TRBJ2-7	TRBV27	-	TGTGCCAGCAGTCTTACAGGGTCGAGCTCCTACGAGCAGTACTTC	CASSLTGSSSYEQYF
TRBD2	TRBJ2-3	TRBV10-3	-	TGTGCCATCAACAGGGGAGTGGGGTTCTTAGCGGGAGAACTAACAGATACGCAGTATTTT	CAINRGVGFLAGELTDTQYF
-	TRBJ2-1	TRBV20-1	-	TGCAGTGCTAGGTTTTCGGGGGGCCGTGGGGACGAGCAGTTCTTC	CSARFSGGRGDEQFF
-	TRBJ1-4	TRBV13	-	TGTGCCAGCAGTCGACCCGGGACACAGAAGAGGACCTCTGAAAAACTGTTTTTT	CASSRPGTQKRTSEKLFF
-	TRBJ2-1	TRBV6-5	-	TGTGCCAGCAGCAGGGGGGGCCAGGGGAATGAGCAGTTCTTC	CASSRGGQGNEQFF
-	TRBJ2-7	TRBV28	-	TGTGCCAGCAGTTGGGGCATGGGGGCCTACGAGCAGTACTTC	CASSWGMGAYEQYF
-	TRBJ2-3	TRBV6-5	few	TGTGCCAGCAGTGCTCAGAATGCAGATACGCAGTATTTT	CASSAQNADTQYF
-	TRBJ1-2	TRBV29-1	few	TGCAGCGCCAACACAGTGGGTGGCTACACCTTC	CSANTVGGYTF
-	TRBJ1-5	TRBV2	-	TGTGCCAGCAGTGATTCGGGGACGGAGCTCCATCAGCCCCAGCATTTT	CASSDSGTELHQPQHF
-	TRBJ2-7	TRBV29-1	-	TGCAGCGTTGCGGTAGGCTTAGCCTACGAGCAGTACTTC	CSVAVGLAYEQYF
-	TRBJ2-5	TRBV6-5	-	TGTGCCAGCTCGGGACAGGCGCGGGAGCAGTACTTC	CASSGQAREQYF
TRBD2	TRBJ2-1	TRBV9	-	TGTGCCAGCAGCGTAGCTACTGTGACTAGCGGGAGGGCCTCCAATGAGCAGTTCTTC	CASSVATVTSGRASNEQFF
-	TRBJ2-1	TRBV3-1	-	TGTGCCAGCAGCCTACACCTGGGACACTTCTACGAACAGTTCTTC	CASSLHLGHFYEQFF
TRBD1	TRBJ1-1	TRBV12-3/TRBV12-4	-	TGTGCCAGCAGTTTAGTCCCGGGACAGGGATTGAGGGGAAGGGACACTGAAGCTTTCTTT	CASSLVPGQGLRGRDTEAFF